Below are 18 T cell receptor beta chains sequenced from a single sample in a study of T-cell memory formation after mild COVID-19. TCRdb passed the 5' RACE reads through MiXCR, listing each CDR3 protein once. The sample includes about 600,000 distinct CDR3 sequences, 20% to 25% of them seen just once. Material: PBMCs or a T cell subset sorted from them (not recorded which). The receptors were gathered from an adult woman who had mild COVID-19 (a few samples of this study predate the infection). Cell type and time point are not known.

Many counts were recorded for this clonotype. V is TRBV7-9 and J is TRBJ2-1; tentatively, D is TRBD1 (5 bases). V was clipped by 5 bases and J by 4 bases, with 9 bases between them. CDR1 is SEHNR and CDR2 is FQNEAQ in the germline V gene (reference sequence). CDR3 length: 13 residues. This CDR3 is CASSPDTYNEQFF. The CDR3 DNA reads as TGTGCCAGCAGCCCGGACACATACAATGAGCAGTTCTTC.

The V call is TRBV6-2 or TRBV6-3, the J call TRBJ2-6, with D hard to call. The CDR3 is 14 residues long. V lost 4 bases, J lost 0 bases, and 4 bases lay in between. The germline V gene encodes CDR1 MNHEY and CDR2 SVGEGT. The DNA of the CDR3 is TGTGCCAGCAGTTGGGACTCTGGGGCCAACGTCCTGACTTTC. Translation gives CASSWDSGANVLTF.

In regard to this clonotype: Germline is not matched at one junction end, which may reflect a read error. The chain combines TRBV20-1 with TRBJ1-4, with 7 bases aligning to TRBD1. Germline V gene lookup returns CDR1 DFQATT and CDR2 SNEGSKA (reference sequence). The CDR3 spans 17 residues. CDR3 bases: TGCAGTGCTAGAGACCACTCCGGTCATGTTAGGAACCGGGACAGACTTTTT. Translating gives CSARDHSGHVRNRDRLF.

The chain is built from TRBV7-6 and TRBJ2-1; 8 positions agree with TRBD2. With 2 bases clipped from V and 5 bases from J, the junction kept 8 bases outside the gene matches. Germline CDR1 is SGHVS and CDR2 is FNYEAQ. The CDR3 covers 16 residues. CDR3 nucleotides: TGTGCCAGCAGCTTAACGGGAGGGCCGCCCCACAATGAGCAGTTCTTC. As protein: CASSLTGGPPHNEQFF.

The V call is TRBV9, the J call TRBJ2-1; maybe TRBD1 (5 bases). V was shortened by 0 bases and J by 3 bases, with 10 bases between the two germline ends. CDR1 and CDR2 from the germline V gene are SGDLS and YYNGEE. The CDR3 has 15 residues. The CDR3 spells CASSVEGVLYNEQFF. The CDR3 DNA reads TGTGCCAGCAGCGTAGAAGGGGTCCTCTACAATGAGCAGTTCTTC.

The chain is built from TRBV4-2 and TRBJ2-2, with 11 positions matching TRBD2. CDR3 length equals 18 residues. The ends lost 0 bases at V and 3 bases at J; junction bases unmatched: 6. From germline, CDR1 is LGHNA and CDR2 YNFKEQ. Here the CDR3 reads CASSQDLLAGVYTGELFF. CDR3 sequence (DNA): TGTGCCAGCAGCCAAGATCTACTAGCGGGAGTTTACACCGGGGAGCTGTTTTTT.

This clonotype has ten or more counts. The chain employs TRBV9 and TRBJ2-1; 9 positions agree with TRBD1. The J segment lost 0 bases and the V segment lost 3 bases, leaving 4 bases of the junction unmatched. This CDR3 contains 16 residues. Germline CDR1 reads SGDLS; CDR2 reads YYNGEE. The DNA of the CDR3 is TGTGCCAGCAGCGCCCCGGGACAGGGCTCCTACAATGAGCAGTTCTTC. Its translation: CASSAPGQGSYNEQFF.

This clonotype appeared many times. The rearrangement links TRBV6-5 to TRBJ2-3; either TRBD1 or TRBD2 may fit D (5 bases each). The CDR3 has 11 amino acids. The V gene's germline CDR1 is MNHEY and CDR2 SVGAGI. V was pared by 7 bases and J by 9 bases, with 11 bases between. The CDR3, as DNA: TGTGCCAGCATGAGGGGAATAACGCAGTATTTT. Translation: CASMRGITQYF.

The chain carries TRBV12-3 or TRBV12-4 and TRBJ1-2, with D possibly matching TRBD1 (6 bases). Trimming took 2 bases from V and 4 from J, leaving 11 bases between them. The CDR3 has 14 residues. The CDR3 sequence: CASSLNRVSYGYTF. The CDR3 DNA reads as TGTGCCAGCAGTTTAAACAGGGTTAGCTATGGCTACACCTTC.

This clonotype was counted only a few times. The rearrangement links TRBV7-2 to TRBJ2-4; no firm D call. Germline CDR1 and CDR2: SGHTA and FQGNSA. This CDR3 region has 16 residues. The germline V and J ends were trimmed by 5 bases and 0 bases, with 14 bases remaining between them. The CDR3 DNA sequence: TGTGCCAGCAGCCCAGCCCTTATGCTAGCCAAAAACATTCAGTACTTC. Translated, it gives CASSPALMLAKNIQYF. Full variable domain (remainder filled in from reference TRBV7-2 and TRBJ2-4): GAGVSQSPSNKVTEKGKDVELRCDPISGHTALYWYRQSLGQGLEFLIYFQGNSAPDKSGLPSDRFSAERTGGSVSTLTIQRTQQEDSAVYLCASSPALMLAKNIQYFGAGTRLSVL.

Only a few counts were recorded for this clonotype. The rearrangement links TRBV30 to TRBJ1-6, with unresolved D. The CDR3 length is 13 residues. Per germline, CDR1 GTSNPN and CDR2 SVGIG (reference sequence). V was clipped by 4 bases and J by 0 bases, with 4 bases between them. CDR3: CAWISSYNSPLHF. CDR3 DNA: TGTGCCTGGATTTCCTCCTATAATTCACCCCTCCACTTT. The full variable domain, rest sourced from reference TRBV30 and TRBJ1-6, is SQTIHQWPATLVQPVGSPLSLECTVEGTSNPNLYWYRQAAGRGLQLLFYSVGIGQISSEVPQNLSASRPQDRQFILSSKKLLLSDSGFYLCAWISSYNSPLHFGNGTRLTVT.

The chain is built from TRBV5-6 and TRBJ1-2, with a weak D call TRBD1 (5 bases). The CDR3 sequence is 14 residues long. CDR1 is SGHDT, CDR2 YYEEEE, per germline. Deletions cut 4 bases from V and 4 bases from J, with 14 bases between. CDR3 region: CASSGGQTLYGYTF. The CDR3 DNA reads as TGTGCCAGCAGCGGAGGACAAACACTCTATGGCTACACCTTC.

Only a few counts were recorded for this clonotype. V and J are TRBV7-2 and TRBJ1-6, with 8 bases matching TRBD1. The germline V gene encodes CDR1 SGHTA and CDR2 FQGNSA. The V gene end was trimmed by 4 bases and the J gene end by 0 bases; junction bases not matched to a gene: 5. CDR3 size: 17 residues. CDR3 nucleotide sequence: TGTGCCAGCAGCTCCAACAGGGGGAGCTCCTATAATTCACCCCTCCACTTT. Translating gives CASSSNRGSSYNSPLHF.

V usage is TRBV30 and J usage is TRBJ1-6; a possible D gene is TRBD1 (5 bases). There are 16 residues in the CDR3. Trimming took off 3 bases at V and 1 base at J, with 13 bases between the two ends. Germline V CDR1 and CDR2: GTSNPN, SVGIG (reference sequence). The CDR3 spells CAWSPPGGSYNSPLHF. DNA for the CDR3: TGTGCCTGGAGCCCGCCCGGGGGTTCCTATAATTCACCCCTCCACTTT.

The chain carries TRBV18 and TRBJ2-3; weak D call: TRBD1 (6 bases). The V gene lost 4 bases and the J gene lost 0 bases, with 11 bases spanning the gap. The germline gives CDR1 KGHSH, CDR2 LQKENI. The CDR3 runs to 15 residues. The CDR3 DNA reads TGTGCCAGCTCACGACAGGTTCCTAGCACAGATACGCAGTATTTT. It is translated as CASSRQVPSTDTQYF.

The V gene is TRBV4-1, the J gene TRBJ2-1, with D hard to call. Germline loops: CDR1 MGHRA, CDR2 YSYEKL. CDR3 length: 12 amino acids. The V and J ends lost 6 bases and 5 bases respectively, with 8 bases between them. In DNA form, the CDR3 reads TGCGCCAGCAGAAGGGAAAACAATGAGCAGTTCTTC. It codes for CASRRENNEQFF.

V gene TRBV29-1 combines with J gene TRBJ2-7; D might be TRBD1 or TRBD2, each matching 5 bases. Germline values: CDR1 SQVTM, CDR2 ANQGSEA. The CDR3 runs to 12 residues. V was trimmed by 6 bases and J by 5 bases, leaving 14 bases between them. Here the CDR3 reads CSVKTAGNEQYF. The CDR3 DNA reads as TGCAGCGTCAAGACAGCCGGGAACGAGCAGTACTTC.

The rearrangement links TRBV11-3 to TRBJ2-1; D possibly corresponds to TRBD2 (5 bases). Germline V gives CDR1 SGHNT, CDR2 YENEEA. This CDR3 contains 14 residues. V was clipped by 4 bases and J by 4 bases, with 11 bases between them. CDR3 nucleotides: TGTGCCAGCAGCTCACGGACTTTTTACAATGAGCAGTTCTTC. The encoded protein is CASSSRTFYNEQFF.